These 10 T cell receptor beta chains came from one sample sequenced in a study of OX40 agonist ivuxolimab in advanced cancers. Repertoires were generated with immunoSEQ multiplex PCR, while TCRdb's copy carries only in-frame clones and drops some. The sample carries about 80,000 clones, roughly 88% recorded once. This sample comprised CD4+ or CD8+ T cells sorted from blood, obtained in a trial of the OX40 agonist ivuxolimab. All receptors come from an adult with an advanced solid tumor such as melanoma, head and neck, liver or kidney cancer.

This clone was recorded only once. The genes are TRBV5-1 and TRBJ1-1; D is unclear. Trimming shortened V by 0 bases and J by 3 bases, and 9 bases separated the two germline ends. The germline CDR1 and CDR2 sequences are SGHRS and YFSETQ. This CDR3 comprises 14 residues. Here the CDR3 reads CASSLARVDTEAFF. In DNA form, the CDR3 reads TGCGCCAGCAGCTTGGCCCGGGTTGACACTGAAGCTTTCTTT.

The chain carries TRBV9 and TRBJ2-7; weak D call: TRBD1 (6 bases). CDR3 length: 15 residues. V shed 0 bases and J shed 3 bases, with 13 bases lying between them. In germline, CDR1 is SGDLS, CDR2 YYNGEE. The CDR3 region is CASSVGQGNYYEQYF. CDR3 sequence (DNA): TGTGCCAGCAGCGTAGGGCAGGGGAATTACTACGAGCAGTACTTC.

The chain joins TRBV6-5 to TRBJ2-7; a possible D gene is TRBD2 (5 bases). CDR3 length: 13 amino acids. Germline V lookup: CDR1 MNHEY, CDR2 SVGAGI. The V end lost 6 bases, the J end lost 5 bases, and 14 bases lay between the germline ends. The CDR3 loop reads CASSQAGYHEQYF. The CDR3 region has the DNA TGTGCCAGCAGCCAGGCGGGTTACCACGAGCAGTACTTC.

The chain carries TRBV10-3 and TRBJ1-5; no clear D. Germline V gene lookup returns CDR1 ENHRY and CDR2 SYGVKD. The CDR3 runs 13 residues. The V end lost 6 bases, the J end lost 6 bases, and 12 bases lay between the germline ends. CDR3 in amino acids: CAIRGNDGQPQHF. CDR3 coding DNA: TGTGCCATCAGGGGGAACGACGGTCAGCCCCAGCATTTT.

The CDR3 coding sequence is TGCGCCAGCAGCCAAGGTCGTCGCGGGTGGGGCAATGAGCAGTTCTTC. Protein product: CASSQGRRGWGNEQFF. The V gene is TRBV4-3, the J gene TRBJ2-1; a weak D match, TRBD2 (5 bases). The CDR3 loop spans 16 amino acids. Trimming shortened V by 1 base and J by 6 bases, and 16 bases separated the two germline ends. Per germline, CDR1 LGHNA and CDR2 YSLEER.

The chain links TRBV5-1 to TRBJ1-2, with 11 bases aligning to TRBD1. This CDR3 contains 14 residues. J was trimmed by 4 bases and V by 2 bases; bases with no gene match: 1. Germline assignment: CDR1 SGHRS and CDR2 YFSETQ. The CDR3 nucleotides are TGCGCCAGCAGCTTAGGACAGGGGGCCTATGGCTACACCTTC. This sequence encodes CASSLGQGAYGYTF.

The gene calls are TRBV2 and TRBJ2-5, with D perhaps TRBD2 (7 bases). The last part of the DNA fits TRBJ2-7 better; the J call may be wrong. The CDR3 has 13 amino acids. Germline CDR1 and CDR2: SNHLY and FYNNEI. The CDR3 DNA sequence: TGTGCCAGCAAGGAGGGGGGGCTGTACGAGCAGTACTTC. This translates into CASKEGGLYEQYF.

J is TRBJ1-3 and V is TRBV5-6; D might be TRBD1 (5 bases). V gave up 0 bases and J gave up 4 bases, with 11 bases separating them. The CDR3 extends over 15 amino acids. Germline values: CDR1 SGHDT, CDR2 YYEEEE. The CDR3 bases are TGTGCCAGCAGCTTGGCCGGGGCCTACGGAAACACCATATATTTT. Translation gives CASSLAGAYGNTIYF.

The chain recombines TRBV2 with TRBJ1-5; 10 bases agree with TRBD1. The V gene's germline CDR1 is SNHLY and CDR2 FYNNEI. The length of the CDR3 is 19 residues. The V and J ends lost 3 bases and 0 bases, in that order; junction bases with no gene match: 11. The CDR3: CASSEFLGQGFHSNQPQHF. The CDR3 region has the DNA TGTGCCAGCAGTGAGTTCCTGGGACAGGGGTTTCATAGCAATCAGCCCCAGCATTTT.

The chain employs TRBV7-9 and TRBJ2-3; 8 bases are a match to TRBD2. The CDR3 sequence is 15 residues long. Germline assignment: CDR1 SEHNR and CDR2 FQNEAQ (reference sequence). Trimming at V came to 5 bases and at J to 2 bases, leaving 6 bases not matched to a gene. The chain's CDR3 is CASSDGGGYTDTQYF. For the CDR3, the DNA is TGTGCCAGCAGCGACGGGGGGGGCTACACAGATACGCAGTATTTT.